This T cell receptor beta chain originates from a study of cytomegalovirus exposure and HLA in healthy donors (dated by TCRdb to the late 2010s). About the investigation overall: An earlier analysis of some 600 of the donors reported 276 Gb of sequence data and 95 million to 130 million unique TCR beta sequences obtained from around 180 million T cells. About 300 gigabases of sequencing data and 70 million to 85 million unique TCR sequences were included in an early release covering 550 to 650 HLA-typed donors. Of the roughly 390 genotyped donors, about 84% fell in the genetic ancestry cluster associated with self-reported Caucasian donors. The aim of the study was to test whether cataloging public T cell receptors could identify signatures of past pathogen exposure. The T cell repertoires of several hundred subjects were profiled by immunosequencing and related to cytomegalovirus serostatus. Along with the approximately 600-subject first cohort, a separate validation cohort of over 90 different subjects was used. To predict cytomegalovirus infection status, the study brought together high-throughput TCR immunosequencing, statistical association of individual TCRs with disease status, and machine learning. To study patterns of TCR occurrence, a later analysis re-analyzed previously published TCR beta repertoires from 550 to 800 donors and added high-resolution HLA genotyping. The later analysis used no new phenotypic data to find candidate immune exposures, relying instead on TCR beta sequences and their occurrence across donors. In an earlier analysis of roughly 540 of the donors, high-throughput TCR beta sequencing was used to judge whether each TCR beta V gene segment behaved as functional or pseudogenic. Donor age, sex, ethnicity and CMV serostatus were compiled alongside the repertoire data. In a later genetic analysis, genome-wide SNP genotypes for about 65% of the 666 donors were used, and that subset was treated as a discovery cohort. All discovery cohort repertoires had been generated using a single sequencing platform. HLA typing included class I and class II loci at four-digit resolution. The number of donors typed differed by locus, with about 629-630 for A, B, C, DRB1 and DQB1, roughly 520 for DQA1, 600 to 610 for DPA1, and some 450 for DPB1. Several DR-DQ haplotypes were handled as single units for association and clustering because linkage in the cohort was strong. Across approximately 400 genotyped donors of the cohort, an average of roughly 250,000 unique TCR beta nucleotide sequences per donor were sequenced, and roughly 20% of those sequences were non-productive. Results the study describes overall, beyond this receptor: A further reported finding was that TCR beta sequences accurately predicted the HLA-A and HLA-B alleles for most subjects in the first cohort. Several of the top co-occurrence clusters appeared to be linked to parvovirus B19, influenza, CMV and Epstein-Barr virus, according to a later analysis. CMV serostatus was the only immune exposure information available for the cohort. Some IMGT-functional V segments, including TRBV6-2 and TRBV6-3, could not be distinguished by the 87-base-pair reads and were therefore excluded. An association between a missense DCLRE1C variant and V-gene and J-gene trimming of TCR beta chains was found in a later genetic analysis and replicated in an independent cohort. Compared with the roughly 720-donor mean, donors in an Asian-associated ancestry cluster had fewer N-insertions in productive TCRs, according to a later genetic analysis. Because HLA typing was missing for some donors at each locus, association tests included only the typed subset. A later analysis found that HLA-associated TCR beta chains were more clonally expanded and had lower generation probabilities than equally common non-associated chains. Linkage disequilibrium might explain the correlated functional status among segregating V segments, but an unknown experimental factor could not be excluded. Broadly in line with IMGT annotations, most TCR beta V segments showed up in productive rearrangements about 87% or about 30% of the time in an earlier analysis of 450 to 750 of the donors. According to a later analysis, most CMV-associated TCR beta chains appeared to be HLA-restricted, and the HLA associations seemed to be driven largely by CMV exposure. Some 16 rarely observed V segments, including chromosome 9 orphons, were excluded from the earlier analysis of some 590 of the donors because counts were too low. The classifier was reported to diagnose cytomegalovirus status with high specificity and sensitivity in both the original and validation cohorts. A group of highly shared sequence variants was considered likely to be a technical artifact of the sequencing pipeline. A few of the identified cytomegalovirus-associated TCR beta chains were confirmed in vitro to be specific for cytomegalovirus antigens. The authors suggested that the approach could potentially be extended to other disease states and immunological phenotypes. Roughly uniform sequencing depth across donors was assumed in presence/absence analyses, although this assumption may not hold. In a later analysis, TCR association rates were found to vary across HLA loci, with the most associated TCRs seen for DRB1 alleles and the fewest for HLA-C alleles. In a later analysis, around 17,000 TCR beta sequences were associated with specific HLA alleles at a false discovery rate of 0.05. In this cohort, only TCR beta chains were sequenced, and detectable features were limited by the absence of alpha or paired-chain data. In the study, 164 TCR beta chains were listed as associated with cytomegalovirus. When HLA alleles, especially DR and DQ, strongly co-occurred, TCR associations were difficult to assign to individual alleles. While some public TCRs were present in many individuals, most TCR sequences turned up only very rarely across donors.

The CDR3 runs 13 amino acids, cysteine and phenylalanine included. Only the CDR3 DNA stays, 39 bases, in frame from base 1. CDR1 is given as ENHRY and CDR2 as SYGVKD, both from the germline V gene. On this clone: Its cognate antigen has yet to be identified. Base qualities are not recorded, but no much larger clone differs from it by a single base.

In total, roughly 670 healthy bone marrow donors made up the cohort. At the time of sampling, all cohort members were nominally healthy, though unrecorded immune exposures were likely present. The donor tested CMV seronegative, placing the donor among the approximately 400 seronegative members of the cohort. A peripheral blood sample was provided by each donor, and peripheral blood mononuclear cells were used for TCR beta sequencing. The Qiagen DNeasy Blood Extraction Kit was used to extract genomic DNA from the blood cell samples. The library came from the immunoSEQ multiplex PCR assay. A mixture of 60 forward primers for TCR Vbeta segments and 13 reverse primers for TCR Jbeta segments was used in the multiplex PCR. The CDR3 region of rearranged TCR beta genes was amplified from genomic DNA with a multiplex PCR assay. The amplified TCR beta libraries were sequenced on the Illumina HiSeq System as 87-base-pair reads. Concerning the study's data processing: A later analysis tallied 80 million to 95 million unique TCR beta chains across the 700 or so repertoires, and around 9.9 million of those chains were shared by two or more donors. To remove PCR and sequencing errors, raw reads were error-corrected and collapsed into unique sequences using a nearest-neighbor algorithm that merged closely related sequences. V, D and J gene segments were assigned by aligning CDR3 sequences to IMGT reference sequences. For a sequence to be retained, a match of at least six nucleotides to both a V gene segment and a J gene segment was required. Rearrangements were called productive when the CDR3 lacked stop codons and stayed in frame with V and J; all others were non-productive. Following IMGT convention, CDR3 was defined as the stretch from the second conserved V-encoded cysteine to the conserved J-encoded phenylalanine. The earlier analysis of roughly 590 of the donors excluded sequences that lacked an unambiguous match to a single V gene segment. In an earlier analysis of 587 of the donors, a V segment was called functional when productive rearrangements were above 56.7%, and segregating when the standard deviation between donors exceeded 5%. A statistical classification framework was built for diagnosing cytomegalovirus status from the catalog of TCR beta chain sequences. In a later analysis, TCR nucleotide sequences were compared against IMGT/GENE-DB human TR gene sequences so that V and J genes could be assigned. Using the TCRdist pipeline, a later analysis assigned CDR3 sequences along with most-parsimonious VDJ recombination scenarios. In a later analysis, each TCR beta chain was defined by its CDR3 amino acid sequence together with its V-gene family, and reads lacking a unique V-gene family were excluded. As a way to deal with suspected cross-contamination and a sequencing artifact, a later analysis dropped hundreds of nucleotide sequences that were highly shared and had low generation probability. A later analysis calculated a clonal expansion index for each public chain from normalized within-repertoire ranks of inferred template counts. In a later analysis, generation probabilities were computed with a VDJ recombination model fitted to out-of-frame rearrangements, and the resulting probabilities were checked against IGoR. In a later analysis, TCR-TCR, TCR-HLA and TCR-CMV co-occurrence was scored with hypergeometric tests, and a repertoire-size bias correction was applied to TCR pairs. To estimate false discovery rates, a later analysis permuted the HLA or CMV assignments 20 times. In a later analysis, co-occurring TCRs were grouped using DBSCAN, with TCRdist sequence similarity added in when clustering inside HLA-allele-positive subsets. Repertoires with fewer than 30,000 or more than 120,000 public chains, plus five repertoires with anomalous nucleotide sharing, were excluded from co-occurrence clustering. Not all clones reach the TCRdb copy of this immuneACCESS table, which keeps in-frame sequences only. Checked studies attribute under half of the gap to unresolved V genes and leave the rest unexplained. D and trimming come from the DNA, and the V and J calls and clone size come from that table. The sample profile shows around 280,000 clones; roughly 90% of them were found once. The ten largest clones capture more than 2% of the sample.

The chain is made from TRBV10-3 and TRBJ2-5, with 7 bases aligning to TRBD2. The J call could be wrong; TRBJ2-7 is a better fit for the DNA end. This receptor was obtained from a woman between 18 and 30 years old in good health and CMV-seronegative. Sequences were obtained from PBMCs. The DNA sequence reads TGTGCCATCAGAGGACTAGGATTCAACGAGCAGTACTTC. Its amino acids are CAIRGLGFNEQYF.